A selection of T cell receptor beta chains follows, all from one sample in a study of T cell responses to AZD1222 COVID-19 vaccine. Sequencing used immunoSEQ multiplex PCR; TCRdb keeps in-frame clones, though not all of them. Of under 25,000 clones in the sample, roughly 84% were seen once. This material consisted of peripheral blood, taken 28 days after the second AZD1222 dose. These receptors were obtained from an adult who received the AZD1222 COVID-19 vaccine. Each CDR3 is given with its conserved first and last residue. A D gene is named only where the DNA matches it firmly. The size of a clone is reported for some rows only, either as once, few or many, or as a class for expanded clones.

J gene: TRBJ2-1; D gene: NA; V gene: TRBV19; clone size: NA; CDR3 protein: CASSIAVANNEQFF; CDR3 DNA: TGTGCCAGTAGTATAGCGGTAGCGAACAATGAGCAGTTCTTC
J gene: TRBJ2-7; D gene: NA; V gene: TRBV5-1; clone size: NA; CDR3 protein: CASSLSGGAYEQYF; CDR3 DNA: TGCGCCAGCAGCTTGTCCGGGGGAGCCTACGAGCAGTACTTC
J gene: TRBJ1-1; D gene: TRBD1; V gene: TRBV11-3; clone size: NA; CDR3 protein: CASSLDRGTDIMNTEAFF; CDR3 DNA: TGTGCCAGCAGCTTAGATCGTGGGACAGACATCATGAACACTGAAGCTTTCTTT
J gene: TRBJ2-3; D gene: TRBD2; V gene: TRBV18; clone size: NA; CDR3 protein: CASSPSAGGPKDTQYF; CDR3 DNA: TGTGCCAGCTCACCTTCAGCGGGAGGGCCAAAAGATACGCAGTATTTT
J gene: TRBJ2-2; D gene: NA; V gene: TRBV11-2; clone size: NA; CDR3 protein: CASRRTGPAGELFF; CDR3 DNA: TGTGCCAGCAGACGAACAGGTCCCGCCGGGGAGCTGTTTTTT
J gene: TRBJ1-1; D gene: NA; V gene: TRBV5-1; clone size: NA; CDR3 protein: CASSLATGRNTEAFF; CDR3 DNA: TGCGCCAGCAGCTTGGCCACAGGGAGGAACACTGAAGCTTTCTTT
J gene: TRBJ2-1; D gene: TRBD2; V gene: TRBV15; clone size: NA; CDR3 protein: CATSRNSGEGSGEQFF; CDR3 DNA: TGTGCCACCAGCAGAAATAGCGGGGAGGGGTCGGGTGAGCAGTTCTTC
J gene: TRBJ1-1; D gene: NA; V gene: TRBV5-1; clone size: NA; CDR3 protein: CASSLGMNTEAFF; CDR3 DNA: TGCGCCAGCAGCTTGGGAATGAACACTGAAGCTTTCTTT
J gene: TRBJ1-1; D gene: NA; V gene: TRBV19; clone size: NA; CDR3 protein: CASSISTRTNTEAFF; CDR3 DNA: TGTGCCAGTAGTATATCGACACGGACAAACACTGAAGCTTTCTTT
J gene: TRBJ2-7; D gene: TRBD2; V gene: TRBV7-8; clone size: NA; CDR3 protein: CASSGRTSGRKNYEQYF; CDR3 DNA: TGTGCCAGCAGCGGGAGGACTAGCGGGAGGAAAAACTACGAGCAGTACTTC
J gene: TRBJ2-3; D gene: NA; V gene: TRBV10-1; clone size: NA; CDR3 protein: CASSSGTQGMADTQYF; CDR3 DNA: TGCGCCAGCAGTTCCGGGACTCAAGGCATGGCAGATACGCAGTATTTT
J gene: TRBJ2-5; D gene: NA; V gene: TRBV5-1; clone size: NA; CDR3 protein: CASSLIPGQETQYF; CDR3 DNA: TGCGCCAGCAGCTTGATTCCAGGACAAGAGACCCAGTACTTC
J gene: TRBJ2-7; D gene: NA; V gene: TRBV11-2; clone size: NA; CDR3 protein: CASSSRLDPMQQYF; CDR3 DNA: TGTGCCAGCAGCTCCCGACTAGACCCTATGCAGCAGTACTTC
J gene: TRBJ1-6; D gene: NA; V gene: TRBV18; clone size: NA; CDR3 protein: CASSPRERSPLHF; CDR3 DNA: TGTGCCAGCTCGCCTAGAGAGAGATCACCCCTCCACTTT
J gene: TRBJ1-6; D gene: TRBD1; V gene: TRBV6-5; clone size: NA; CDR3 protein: CASGGTGTNSPLHF; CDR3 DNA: TGTGCTTCGGGGGGGACAGGGACAAATTCACCCCTCCACTTT
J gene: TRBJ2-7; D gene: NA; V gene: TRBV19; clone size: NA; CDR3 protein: CASSRRRGYEQYF; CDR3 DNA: TGTGCCAGTAGTCGTCGCAGGGGCTACGAGCAGTACTTC
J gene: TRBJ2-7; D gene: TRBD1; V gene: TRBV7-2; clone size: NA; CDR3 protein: CASSLAGQATYEQYF; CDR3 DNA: TGTGCCAGCAGCTTAGCGGGACAGGCAACCTACGAGCAGTACTTC
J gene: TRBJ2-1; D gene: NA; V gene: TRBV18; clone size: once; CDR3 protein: CASSETDRSYNEQFF; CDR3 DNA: TGTGCCAGCTCGGAGACTGACAGGTCCTACAATGAGCAGTTCTTC
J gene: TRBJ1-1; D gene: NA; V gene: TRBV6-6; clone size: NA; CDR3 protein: CASNREMNTEAFF; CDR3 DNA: TGTGCCAGTAACCGGGAGATGAACACTGAAGCTTTCTTT
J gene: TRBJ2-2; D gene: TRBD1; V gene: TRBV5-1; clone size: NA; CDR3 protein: CASSTGQATGELFF; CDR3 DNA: TGCGCCAGCAGCACCGGACAGGCCACCGGGGAGCTGTTTTTT
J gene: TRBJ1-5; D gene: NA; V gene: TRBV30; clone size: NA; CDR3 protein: CAWSVQNRGSNQPQHF; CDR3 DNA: TGTGCCTGGAGTGTACAAAATCGAGGTTCCAATCAGCCCCAGCATTTT
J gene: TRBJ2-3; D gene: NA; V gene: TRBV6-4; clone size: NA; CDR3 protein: CASSDSYRAADTQYF; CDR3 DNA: TGTGCCAGCAGTGACTCGTATCGGGCCGCAGATACGCAGTATTTT
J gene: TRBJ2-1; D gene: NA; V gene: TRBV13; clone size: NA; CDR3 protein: CASNDRGSSYNEQFF; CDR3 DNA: TGTGCCAGCAATGACCGGGGTAGCTCCTACAATGAGCAGTTCTTC
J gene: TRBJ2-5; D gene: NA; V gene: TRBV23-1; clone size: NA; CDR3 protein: CASSQFRQTDGTQYF; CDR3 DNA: TGCGCCAGCAGTCAATTTAGGCAGACCGATGGGACCCAGTACTTC
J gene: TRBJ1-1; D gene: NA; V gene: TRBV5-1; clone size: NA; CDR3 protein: CASSLDRDTEAFF; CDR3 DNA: TGCGCCAGCAGCTTGGACAGGGACACTGAAGCTTTCTTT
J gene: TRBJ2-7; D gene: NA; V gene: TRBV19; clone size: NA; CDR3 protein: CASSIPGPLATQYF; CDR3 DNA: TGTGCCAGTAGTATACCGGGGCCCCTGGCGACGCAGTACTTC
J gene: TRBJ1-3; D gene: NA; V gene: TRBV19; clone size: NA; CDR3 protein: CASSIDRRRRNTIYF; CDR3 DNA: TGTGCCAGTAGTATAGATCGTCGACGGCGAAACACCATATATTTT
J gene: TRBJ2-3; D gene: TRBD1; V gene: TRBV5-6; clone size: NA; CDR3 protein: CASSLVGTGSTDTQYF; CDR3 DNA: TGTGCCAGCAGCTTGGTCGGGACAGGCTCCACAGATACGCAGTATTTT
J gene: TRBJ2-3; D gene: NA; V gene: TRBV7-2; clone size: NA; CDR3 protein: CASSLAVHTDTQYF; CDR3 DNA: TGTGCCAGCAGCTTAGCGGTACACACAGATACGCAGTATTTT
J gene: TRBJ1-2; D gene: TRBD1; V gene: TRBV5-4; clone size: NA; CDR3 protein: CASSLNRGQDGYTF; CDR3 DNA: TGTGCCAGCAGCTTGAACAGGGGGCAGGATGGCTACACCTTC
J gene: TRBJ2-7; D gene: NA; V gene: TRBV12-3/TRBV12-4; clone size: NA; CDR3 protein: CASEGRYEQYF; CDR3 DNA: TGTGCCAGCGAGGGCAGGTACGAGCAGTACTTC
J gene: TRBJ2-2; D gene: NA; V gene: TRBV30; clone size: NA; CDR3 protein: CAWSTQPTGELFF; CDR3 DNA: TGTGCCTGGAGTACACAACCGACCGGGGAGCTGTTTTTT
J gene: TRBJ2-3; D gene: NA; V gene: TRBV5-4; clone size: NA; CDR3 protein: CASSWFLFPDTQYF; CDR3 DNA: TGTGCCAGCAGCTGGTTCCTCTTCCCAGATACGCAGTATTTT
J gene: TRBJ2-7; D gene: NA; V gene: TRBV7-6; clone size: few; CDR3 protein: CASSPHGSSYEQYF; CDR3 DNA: TGTGCCAGCAGCCCACACGGGTCATCCTACGAGCAGTACTTC
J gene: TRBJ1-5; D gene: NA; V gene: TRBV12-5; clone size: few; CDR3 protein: CASGLVEGNQPQHF; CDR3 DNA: TGTGCTAGTGGTTTGGTAGAGGGGAATCAGCCCCAGCATTTT
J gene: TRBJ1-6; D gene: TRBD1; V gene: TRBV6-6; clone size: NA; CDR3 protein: CASSRTGQGASNSPLHF; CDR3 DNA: TGTGCCAGCAGCCGAACCGGGCAGGGGGCCTCTAATTCACCCCTCCACTTT
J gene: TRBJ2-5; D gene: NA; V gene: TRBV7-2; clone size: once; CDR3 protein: CASSLGWTQYF; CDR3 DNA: TGTGCCAGCAGCTTAGGGTGGACCCAGTACTTC
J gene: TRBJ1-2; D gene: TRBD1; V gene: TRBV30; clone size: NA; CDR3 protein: CAWSPGQTYGYTF; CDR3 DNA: TGTGCCTGGAGTCCGGGACAGACCTATGGCTACACCTTC
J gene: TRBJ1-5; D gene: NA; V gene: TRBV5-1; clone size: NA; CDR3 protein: CASSLDGNNQPQHF; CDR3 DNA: TGCGCCAGCAGCTTGGACGGAAACAATCAGCCCCAGCATTTT
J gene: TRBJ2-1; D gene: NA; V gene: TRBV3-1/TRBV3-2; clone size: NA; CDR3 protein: CASSQEVAAGNEQFF; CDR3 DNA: TGTGCCAGCAGCCAAGAGGTGGCCGCGGGCAATGAGCAGTTCTTC
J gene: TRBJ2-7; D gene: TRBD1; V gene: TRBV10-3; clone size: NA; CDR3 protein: CAISESNPGTGSSYEQYF; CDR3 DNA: TGTGCCATCAGTGAGTCGAACCCCGGGACAGGGTCTTCCTACGAGCAGTACTTC
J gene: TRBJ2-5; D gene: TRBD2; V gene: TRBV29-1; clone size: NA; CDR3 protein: CSVRLAEQETQYF; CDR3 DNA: TGCAGCGTCCGACTAGCGGAGCAAGAGACCCAGTACTTC
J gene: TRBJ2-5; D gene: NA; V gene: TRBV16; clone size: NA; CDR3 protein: CASSHLNVQETQYF; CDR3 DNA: TGTGCCAGCAGCCACCTTAACGTCCAAGAGACCCAGTACTTC
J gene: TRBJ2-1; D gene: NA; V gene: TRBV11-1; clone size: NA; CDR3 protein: CASSYAGNNNEQFF; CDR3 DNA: TGTGCCAGCAGCTATGCGGGAAACAACAATGAGCAGTTCTTC
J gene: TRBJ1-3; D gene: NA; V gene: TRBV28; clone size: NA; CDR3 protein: CASSLPTGRSGNTIYF; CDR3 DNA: TGTGCCAGCAGTCTCCCAACAGGGAGATCTGGAAACACCATATATTTT
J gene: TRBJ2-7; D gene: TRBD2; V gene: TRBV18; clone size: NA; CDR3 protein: CASSRARLAGDDEQYF; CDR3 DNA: TGTGCCAGCTCACGCGCTCGACTAGCGGGAGATGACGAGCAGTACTTC
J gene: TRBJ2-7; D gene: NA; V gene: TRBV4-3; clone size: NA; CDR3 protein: CASSQDGTDSEQYF; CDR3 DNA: TGCGCCAGCAGCCAAGATGGTACAGACAGCGAGCAGTACTTC
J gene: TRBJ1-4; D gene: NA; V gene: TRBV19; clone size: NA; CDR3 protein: CASSQDSATNEKLFF; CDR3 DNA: TGTGCCAGTAGTCAGGACAGCGCAACTAATGAAAAACTGTTTTTT
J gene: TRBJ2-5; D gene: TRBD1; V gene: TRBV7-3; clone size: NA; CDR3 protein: CASSFTGGRKTQYF; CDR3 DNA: TGTGCCAGCAGCTTCACAGGGGGCAGAAAGACCCAGTACTTC
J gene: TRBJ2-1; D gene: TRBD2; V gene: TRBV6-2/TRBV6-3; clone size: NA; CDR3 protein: CASSYATSGGSYNEQFF; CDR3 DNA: TGTGCCAGCAGTTACGCGACTAGCGGGGGCTCCTACAATGAGCAGTTCTTC
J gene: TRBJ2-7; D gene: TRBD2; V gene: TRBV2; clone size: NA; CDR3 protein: CASSERSGNSYEQYF; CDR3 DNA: TGTGCCAGCAGTGAAAGAAGCGGGAACTCCTACGAGCAGTACTTC
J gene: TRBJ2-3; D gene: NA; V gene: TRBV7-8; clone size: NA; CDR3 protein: CASSLDRVLTPTDTQYF; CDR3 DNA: TGTGCCAGCAGCTTAGACCGGGTTCTAACACCCACAGATACGCAGTATTTT
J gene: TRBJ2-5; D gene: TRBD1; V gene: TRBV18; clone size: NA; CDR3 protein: CASSSDRVQETQYF; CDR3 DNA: TGTGCCAGCTCATCGGACAGGGTCCAAGAGACCCAGTACTTC
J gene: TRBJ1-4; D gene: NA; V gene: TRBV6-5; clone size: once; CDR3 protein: CASSYSVGHNEKLFF; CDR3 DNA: TGTGCCAGCAGTTACTCGGTGGGCCATAATGAAAAACTGTTTTTT
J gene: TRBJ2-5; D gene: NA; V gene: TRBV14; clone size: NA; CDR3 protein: CASSQDWSGTNQYF; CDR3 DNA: TGTGCCAGCAGCCAAGATTGGTCAGGGACAAACCAGTACTTC
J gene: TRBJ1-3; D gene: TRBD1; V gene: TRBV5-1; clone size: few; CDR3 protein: CASSLAGTGPSGNTIYF; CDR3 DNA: TGCGCCAGCAGCTTGGCCGGGACAGGTCCCTCTGGAAACACCATATATTTT
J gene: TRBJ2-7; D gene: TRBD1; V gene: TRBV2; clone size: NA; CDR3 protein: CASNRDRDEQYF; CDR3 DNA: TGTGCCAGCAACCGGGACAGGGACGAGCAGTACTTC
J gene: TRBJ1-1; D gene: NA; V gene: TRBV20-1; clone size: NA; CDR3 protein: CSVLENTEAFF; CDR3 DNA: TGCAGTGTTTTAGAGAACACTGAAGCTTTCTTT
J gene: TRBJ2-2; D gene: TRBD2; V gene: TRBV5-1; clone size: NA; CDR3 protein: CASSLASGSTGELFF; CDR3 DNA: TGCGCCAGCAGCTTGGCTAGCGGCTCCACCGGGGAGCTGTTTTTT